Presented here are 18 T cell receptor beta chains from one specimen sequenced in a study of metastatic and nonmetastatic thyroid tumors. TCRdb re-clonotyped the PCR reads through MiXCR. This table holds about 5,000 clones, 15% to 20% found once. Thyroid surgery was preceded by no treatment in any patient. Sequencing was carried out using adjacent normal tissue. The receptors here all came from a male donor with papillary thyroid cancer or a benign thyroid nodule (not recorded which). Some clones in this sample may be carry-over from other donors' samples.

This clone was seen only a few times. The chain is built from TRBV6-1 and TRBJ1-5; 8 bases align to TRBD1. The germline CDR1 and CDR2 sequences are MNHNS and SASEGT. This CDR3 is 16 amino acids long. J lost 0 bases, V lost 6 bases, and 7 bases had no gene match. The CDR3 bases are TGTGCCAGCAGGCAGCAGGGGGCAACTAGCAATCAGCCCCAGCATTTT. Its protein product is CASRQQGATSNQPQHF.

The chain carries TRBV2 and TRBJ2-3, with 7 bases lining up with TRBD2. The V and J ends lost 6 bases and 3 bases, in that order; junction bases with no gene match: 15. Germline CDR1 and CDR2: SNHLY and FYNNEI. The CDR3 extends over 17 amino acids. CDR3 in amino acids: CASRNRGRASGTDTQYF. The CDR3 DNA reads as TGTGCCAGCAGGAACCGCGGTAGGGCTAGCGGAACAGATACGCAGTATTTT.

This clone was counted ten times or more. This chain connects TRBV5-4 to TRBJ1-1, with D hard to call. CDR3 length equals 12 residues. The V gene's germline CDR1 is SGHNT and CDR2 YYREEE (reference sequence). The germline V and J ends were trimmed by 0 bases and 8 bases, with 8 bases remaining between them. DNA for the CDR3: TGTGCCAGCAGCTTGGAGGGTCTGGAAGCTTTCTTT. Translated: CASSLEGLEAFF.

Ten or more counts support this clone. A junction boundary mismatches the germline segment, possibly from a read error. The chain employs TRBV12-3 or TRBV12-4 and TRBJ2-1, with D hard to call. The CDR3 sequence is 13 residues long. In DNA form, the CDR3 reads TGTGCCGGCAGCCTATCCCGAAGGAATGAGCAGTTCTTC. It translates to CAGSLSRRNEQFF.

By share of the sample, this clone is medium-sized. The chain employs TRBV7-2 and TRBJ1-2; D not certain. V was pared by 5 bases and J by 2 bases, with 18 bases between. This CDR3 is built from 16 residues. The V gene's germline CDR1 is SGHTA and CDR2 FQGNSA. Here the CDR3 DNA reads TGTGCCAGCAGCCCATACCAGGTTAAGTCGAACTATGGCTACACCTTC. Amino acids: CASSPYQVKSNYGYTF.

This clone is medium-sized (0.01 to 0.1%). This chain uses TRBV2 with TRBJ2-3; tentatively, D is TRBD2 (5 bases). Germline CDR1 SNHLY, CDR2 FYNNEI. V was trimmed by 8 bases and J by 2 bases, leaving 14 bases between them. This CDR3 is built from 14 residues. The CDR3 region has the DNA TGTGCCAGCGCTTTGAGGAGGACCACAGATACGCAGTATTTT. Its translation: CASALRRTTDTQYF.

Points on this clone: Given the absence of the conserved phenylalanine or tryptophan at the CDR3 end, a read error is likely. The chain uses TRBV7-2 and TRBJ1-5, with 8 bases identical to TRBD1. The CDR3 is 15 residues long. With V trimmed by 4 bases and J by 1 base, 3 bases remained unmatched. From germline, CDR1 is SGHTA and CDR2 FQGNSA. The CDR3 DNA reads TGTGCCAGCAGCTCAAGGACAGGGAGCAATCAGCCCCAGCATTCT. Translation: CASSSRTGSNQPQHS.

The chain joins TRBV30 to TRBJ2-1, with 8 bases fitting TRBD2. CDR3 length: 11 residues. With 4 bases clipped from V and 9 bases from J, the junction kept 2 bases outside the gene matches. Germline CDR1 reads GTSNPN; CDR2 reads SVGIG (reference sequence). The CDR3 spells CAWTGGSEQFF. In nucleotides, the CDR3 is TGTGCCTGGACGGGGGGGTCTGAGCAGTTCTTC.

This clone was picked up many times. The chain uses TRBV3-1 and TRBJ1-5, with D possibly matching TRBD1 (6 bases). The CDR3 consists of 13 residues. Germline assignment: CDR1 LGHDT and CDR2 YNNKEL (reference sequence). V shed 1 base and J shed 12 bases, with 13 bases lying between them. In nucleotides, the CDR3 is TGTGCCAGCAGCCAAGGAAGGGGGGGGGTCCAGCATTTT. This encodes CASSQGRGGVQHF.

The V gene is TRBV20-1, the J gene TRBJ1-4, with TRBD1 matching over 8 bases. Germline V gene data show CDR1 as DFQATT and CDR2 as SNEGSKA (reference sequence). With V trimmed by 3 bases and J by 7 bases, 1 base remained unmatched. This CDR3 contains 12 residues. The CDR3 region is CSASGQGEKLFF. The CDR3 DNA is TGCAGTGCTAGTGGACAGGGTGAAAAACTGTTTTTT.

The V and J genes are TRBV6-5 and TRBJ2-3; tentatively, D is TRBD1 or TRBD2 (6 bases each). Germline CDR1 is MNHEY and CDR2 is SVGAGI. V lost 5 bases to trimming and J lost 1 base, with 10 bases between them. The CDR3 is 14 residues long. In DNA form, the CDR3 reads TGTGCCAGCAGTAACGGGGGCGGCACAGATACGCAGTATTTT. Translated: CASSNGGGTDTQYF.

This rearrangement joins TRBV6-5 to TRBJ1-1, with D possibly matching TRBD1 (6 bases). The CDR3 totals 15 residues. The ends were cut back, 4 bases at V and 2 bases at J, with 14 bases in the middle. Germline-derived CDR1 and CDR2 are MNHEY and SVGAGI. This chain's CDR3 is CASSSTGTPNTEAFF. CDR3 DNA: TGTGCCAGCAGTTCAACCGGGACACCTAACACTGAAGCTTTCTTT.

About this clone: Other DNA sequences in the sample encode the same CDR3. The V call is TRBV19, the J call TRBJ2-1; 7 positions agree with TRBD1. V was clipped by 3 bases and J by 6 bases; unmatched bases: 11. Germline lookup yields CDR1 LNHDA and CDR2 SQIVND (reference sequence). This CDR3 spans 16 amino acids. The CDR3 loop reads CASSIGVWDSGNEQFF. The CDR3 DNA reads TGTGCCAGTAGTATTGGGGTATGGGACAGTGGCAATGAGCAGTTCTTC.

This clone was seen a handful of times. J is TRBJ2-2 and V is TRBV6-1, with D unresolved. V lost 5 bases to trimming and J lost 0 bases, with 10 bases between them. Germline values: CDR1 MNHNS, CDR2 SASEGT. The CDR3 extends over 15 amino acids. In DNA form, the CDR3 reads TGTGCCAGCAGTCCCCACCACGCGAACACCGGGGAGCTGTTTTTT. This codes for CASSPHHANTGELFF.

V is TRBV7-9 and J is TRBJ1-1, with 7 bases that match TRBD1. The CDR3 sequence is 14 residues long. The V and J ends lost 4 bases and 4 bases, in that order; junction bases with no gene match: 6. Germline loops: CDR1 SEHNR, CDR2 FQNEAQ (reference sequence). Written as DNA, the CDR3 is TGTGCCAGCAGCTGGAGACAGGGAGCCACTGAAGCTTTCTTT. Translating gives CASSWRQGATEAFF.

This clone is large in the sample. The V call is TRBV5-1, the J call TRBJ2-5, with 9 bases that match TRBD2. V shed 0 bases, J shed 4 bases, and the junction held 4 bases outside the gene matches. Germline V gene lookup returns CDR1 SGHRS and CDR2 YFSETQ. This CDR3 has 15 residues. CDR3 residues: CASSLALTSGETQYF. CDR3 coding DNA: TGCGCCAGCAGCTTGGCCTTGACTAGCGGAGAGACCCAGTACTTC.

This clone has more than one count but fewer than ten. The chain uses TRBV12-3 or TRBV12-4 and TRBJ1-1, with 10 bases fitting TRBD1. This CDR3 is built from 14 residues. Unmatched junction bases numbered 1, after V lost 5 bases and J lost 1 base. This CDR3 reads CASSRQGANTEAFF. CDR3 in DNA: TGTGCCAGCAGTAGACAGGGGGCGAACACTGAAGCTTTCTTT.

This clone was seen more than once but under ten times. The chain links TRBV25-1 to TRBJ1-1; no reliable D call. Trimming took off 4 bases at V and 5 bases at J, with 8 bases between the two ends. CDR3 length: 12 residues. CDR1 and CDR2 (germline): MGHDK, SYGVNS. The CDR3 DNA sequence: TGTGCCAGCAGTGGGGGTAGGACTGAAGCTTTCTTT. Translating it yields CASSGGRTEAFF.